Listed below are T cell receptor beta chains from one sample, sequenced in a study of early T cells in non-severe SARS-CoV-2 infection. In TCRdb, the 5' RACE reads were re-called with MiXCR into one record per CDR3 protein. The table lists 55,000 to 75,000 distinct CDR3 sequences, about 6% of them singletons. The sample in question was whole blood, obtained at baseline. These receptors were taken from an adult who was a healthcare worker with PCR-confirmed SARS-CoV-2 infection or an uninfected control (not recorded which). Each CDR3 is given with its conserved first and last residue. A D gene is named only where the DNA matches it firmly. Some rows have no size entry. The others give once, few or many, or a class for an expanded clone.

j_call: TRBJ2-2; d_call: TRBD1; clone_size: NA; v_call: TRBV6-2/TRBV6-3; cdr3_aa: CASSYPPRQGATTGELFF; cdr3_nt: TGTGCCAGCAGTTACCCACCTCGGCAGGGGGCGACCACCGGGGAGCTGTTTTTT
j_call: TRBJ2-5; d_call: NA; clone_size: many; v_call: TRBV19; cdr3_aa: CASRRHGLQETQYF; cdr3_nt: TGTGCCAGTAGAAGGCACGGCCTTCAAGAGACCCAGTACTTC
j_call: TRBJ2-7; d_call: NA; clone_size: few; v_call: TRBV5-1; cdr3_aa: CASSLTGPYEQYF; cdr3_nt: TGCGCCAGCAGCTTGACAGGCCCCTACGAGCAGTACTTC
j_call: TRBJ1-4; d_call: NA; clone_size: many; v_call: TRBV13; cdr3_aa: CASRSEGGEKLFF; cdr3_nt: TGTGCCAGCAGATCTGAAGGTGGTGAAAAACTGTTTTTT
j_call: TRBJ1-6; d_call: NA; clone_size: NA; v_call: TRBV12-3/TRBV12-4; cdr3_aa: CASSFENNSPLHF; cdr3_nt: TGTGCCAGCAGCTTTGAAAATAATTCACCCCTCCACTTT
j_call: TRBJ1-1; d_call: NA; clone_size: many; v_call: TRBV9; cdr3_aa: CASSSSPHTEAFF; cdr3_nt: TGTGCCAGCAGCTCCAGTCCCCACACTGAAGCTTTCTTT
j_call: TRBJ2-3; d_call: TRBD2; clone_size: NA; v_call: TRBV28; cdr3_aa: CASSTQRELNTQYF; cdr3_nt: TGTGCCAGCAGTACCCAGCGGGAGCTTAATACGCAGTATTTT
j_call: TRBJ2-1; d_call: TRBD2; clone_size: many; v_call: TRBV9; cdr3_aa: CASSYQSGRGEQFF; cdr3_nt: TGTGCCAGCAGCTATCAAAGCGGGAGGGGTGAGCAGTTCTTC
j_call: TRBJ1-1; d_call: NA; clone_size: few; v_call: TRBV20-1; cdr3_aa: CSARRGAFF; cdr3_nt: TGCAGTGCTAGACGTGGGGCTTTCTTT
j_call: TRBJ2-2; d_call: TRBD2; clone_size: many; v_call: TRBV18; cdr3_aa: CASSPLPGRQDTGELFF; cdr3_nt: TGTGCCAGCTCACCATTGCCCGGGAGGCAGGACACCGGGGAGCTGTTTTTT